The TCR beta chain described here comes from a study of T cell repertoires in cytomegalovirus infection. V dropped 5 bases and J dropped 4; count of bases not matched to a gene: 13. CDR1 and CDR2 from the germline V gene are SGHTA and FQGNSA. This CDR3 spans 18 amino acids. This clonotype has more than one count but fewer than ten. TCRdb re-called the reads through MiXCR, storing one row per CDR3 protein. The sample holds 200,000 to 300,000 distinct CDR3 sequences, roughly 10% seen once. The chain employs TRBV7-2 and TRBJ2-6; 8 bases fit TRBD1. The receptor was isolated from a human donor in good health (CMV status not recorded). Some clones in this sample may be carry-over from other donors' samples. Sequenced material: PBMCs. This chain's CDR3 is CASSILGQGLLGANVLTF. CDR3 DNA: TGTGCCAGCAGCATTCTCGGACAGGGTCTACTAGGGGCCAACGTCCTGACTTTC.